These T cell receptor beta chains were read from a single sample in a study of control samples from healthy donors and cancer patients. Profiling relied on immunoSEQ multiplex PCR, and the TCRdb table lists in-frame clones only, not all of them. The repertoire holds roughly 180,000 clones, with under 95% as singletons. Sequencing used blood. The receptors derive from a woman under 30 in good health. Each CDR3 is given with its conserved first and last residue. Each record gives: V gene, clone size, J gene, D gene, CDR3 protein, CDR3 DNA. D genes are given only for firm matches. Clone sizes are given selectively: once, few, many, or a class where the clone is expanded.

V gene: TRBV28
clone size: .
J gene: TRBJ1-2
D gene: .
CDR3 protein: CASSLFGYGYTF
CDR3 DNA: TGTGCCAGCAGTTTATTCGGGTATGGCTACACCTTC

V gene: TRBV6-1
clone size: once
J gene: TRBJ1-2
D gene: TRBD1
CDR3 protein: CASSEAEDRVGYGYTF
CDR3 DNA: TGTGCCAGCAGTGAAGCTGAGGACAGGGTAGGCTATGGCTACACCTTC

V gene: TRBV6-5
clone size: .
J gene: TRBJ2-2
D gene: .
CDR3 protein: CATAIGTNTGELFF
CDR3 DNA: TGTGCCACCGCCATTGGGACGAACACCGGGGAGCTGTTTTTT

V gene: TRBV5-4
clone size: .
J gene: TRBJ2-1
D gene: .
CDR3 protein: CASSLGFGGGLTNKEQFF
CDR3 DNA: TGTGCCAGCAGCTTGGGATTTGGGGGGGGCCTAACCAATAAAGAGCAGTTCTTC

V gene: TRBV9
clone size: .
J gene: TRBJ1-3
D gene: TRBD1
CDR3 protein: CASSTGAGNTIYF
CDR3 DNA: TGTGCCAGCAGCACAGGGGCGGGAAACACCATATATTTT

V gene: TRBV5-6
clone size: .
J gene: TRBJ1-4
D gene: .
CDR3 protein: CASLQWGQGNEKLFF
CDR3 DNA: TGTGCCAGTCTCCAATGGGGACAAGGAAATGAAAAACTGTTTTTT

V gene: TRBV2
clone size: once
J gene: TRBJ1-2
D gene: TRBD1
CDR3 protein: CASSQGTGYGYTF
CDR3 DNA: TGTGCCAGCAGCCAGGGGACAGGCTATGGCTACACCTTC

V gene: TRBV7-9
clone size: .
J gene: TRBJ2-5
D gene: .
CDR3 protein: CASSSSQETQYF
CDR3 DNA: TGTGCCAGCAGCTCCAGCCAAGAGACCCAGTACTTC

V gene: TRBV5-1
clone size: .
J gene: TRBJ1-5
D gene: .
CDR3 protein: CASSGGDDQPQHF
CDR3 DNA: TGCGCCAGCAGCGGAGGGGACGATCAGCCCCAGCATTTT

V gene: TRBV10-3
clone size: .
J gene: TRBJ1-1
D gene: .
CDR3 protein: CAISESGPPMNTEAFF
CDR3 DNA: TGTGCCATCAGTGAGTCGGGGCCCCCCATGAACACTGAAGCTTTCTTT

V gene: TRBV24-1
clone size: .
J gene: TRBJ2-2
D gene: .
CDR3 protein: CATSDVTRGTGELFF
CDR3 DNA: TGTGCCACCAGTGATGTAACGAGGGGAACCGGGGAGCTGTTTTTT

V gene: TRBV24-1
clone size: .
J gene: TRBJ1-5
D gene: .
CDR3 protein: CATSDLTHRNNQPQHF
CDR3 DNA: TGTGCCACCAGTGATTTGACCCACAGGAACAATCAGCCCCAGCATTTT

V gene: TRBV11-3
clone size: .
J gene: TRBJ1-1
D gene: .
CDR3 protein: CASSSTQGNTEAFF
CDR3 DNA: TGTGCCAGCAGTTCTACACAGGGGAACACTGAAGCTTTCTTT

V gene: TRBV24-1
clone size: .
J gene: TRBJ2-3
D gene: TRBD1
CDR3 protein: CATSDWGTGKGYRADTQYF
CDR3 DNA: TGTGCCACCAGTGATTGGGGGACAGGGAAAGGATACAGGGCAGATACGCAGTATTTT

V gene: TRBV7-8
clone size: .
J gene: TRBJ2-6
D gene: .
CDR3 protein: CASSLNPGANVLTF
CDR3 DNA: TGTGCCAGCAGCTTGAACCCTGGGGCCAACGTCCTGACTTTC

V gene: TRBV11-2
clone size: .
J gene: TRBJ2-7
D gene: TRBD2
CDR3 protein: CASSLIAGAHYEQYF
CDR3 DNA: TGTGCCAGCAGCCTTATAGCGGGGGCTCACTACGAGCAGTACTTC

V gene: TRBV7-9
clone size: .
J gene: TRBJ2-3
D gene: TRBD2
CDR3 protein: CASSLVGASGRTDTQYF
CDR3 DNA: TGTGCCAGCAGCTTAGTTGGGGCTAGCGGGAGAACAGATACGCAGTATTTT

V gene: TRBV28
clone size: .
J gene: TRBJ2-2
D gene: TRBD1
CDR3 protein: CASSSIRDRGQGELFF
CDR3 DNA: TGTGCCAGCAGTTCTATCCGGGACAGGGGGCAAGGGGAGCTGTTTTTT

V gene: TRBV11-1
clone size: .
J gene: TRBJ2-5
D gene: .
CDR3 protein: CASSLGREETQYF
CDR3 DNA: TGTGCCAGCAGCTTAGGGAGGGAAGAGACCCAGTACTTC

V gene: TRBV5-1
clone size: .
J gene: TRBJ2-3
D gene: TRBD2
CDR3 protein: CASSPGLAGDTQYF
CDR3 DNA: TGCGCCAGCAGCCCAGGACTAGCGGGAGATACGCAGTATTTT

V gene: TRBV4-2
clone size: .
J gene: TRBJ2-2
D gene: TRBD2
CDR3 protein: CASSQDSASGRAGTGELFF
CDR3 DNA: TGTGCCAGCAGCCAAGATTCAGCTAGCGGGAGGGCCGGGACCGGGGAGCTGTTTTTT

V gene: TRBV10-3
clone size: .
J gene: TRBJ1-2
D gene: .
CDR3 protein: CAIGDGGQANYGYTF
CDR3 DNA: TGTGCCATCGGGGATGGGGGCCAAGCTAACTATGGCTACACCTTC

V gene: TRBV5-1
clone size: .
J gene: TRBJ2-7
D gene: TRBD1
CDR3 protein: CASSEAGGIYEQYF
CDR3 DNA: TGCGCCAGCTCAGAGGCAGGGGGCATCTACGAGCAGTACTTC

V gene: TRBV10-3
clone size: few
J gene: TRBJ1-1
D gene: .
CDR3 protein: CAISLRTGSEAFF
CDR3 DNA: TGTGCCATCAGTCTGAGGACGGGGAGTGAAGCTTTCTTT

V gene: TRBV7-9
clone size: once
J gene: TRBJ2-7
D gene: .
CDR3 protein: CASSPTPSVEQYF
CDR3 DNA: TGTGCCAGCAGCCCGACCCCGTCGGTCGAGCAGTACTTC

V gene: TRBV19
clone size: .
J gene: TRBJ1-6
D gene: .
CDR3 protein: CASSIPGSGFSPLHF
CDR3 DNA: TGTGCCAGTAGTATCCCGGGCTCGGGTTTTTCACCCCTCCACTTT

V gene: TRBV6-2/TRBV6-3
clone size: .
J gene: TRBJ2-3
D gene: TRBD1
CDR3 protein: CASSYSPGQVTDTQYF
CDR3 DNA: TGTGCCAGCAGTTACTCCCCGGGACAGGTCACAGATACGCAGTATTTT

V gene: TRBV9
clone size: .
J gene: TRBJ1-6
D gene: .
CDR3 protein: CASSGGGFNSPLHF
CDR3 DNA: TGTGCCAGCAGCGGGGGGGGTTTCAATTCACCCCTCCACTTT

V gene: TRBV27
clone size: .
J gene: TRBJ1-6
D gene: .
CDR3 protein: CASSFRDSPLHF
CDR3 DNA: TGTGCCAGCAGTTTTAGGGATTCACCCCTCCACTTT